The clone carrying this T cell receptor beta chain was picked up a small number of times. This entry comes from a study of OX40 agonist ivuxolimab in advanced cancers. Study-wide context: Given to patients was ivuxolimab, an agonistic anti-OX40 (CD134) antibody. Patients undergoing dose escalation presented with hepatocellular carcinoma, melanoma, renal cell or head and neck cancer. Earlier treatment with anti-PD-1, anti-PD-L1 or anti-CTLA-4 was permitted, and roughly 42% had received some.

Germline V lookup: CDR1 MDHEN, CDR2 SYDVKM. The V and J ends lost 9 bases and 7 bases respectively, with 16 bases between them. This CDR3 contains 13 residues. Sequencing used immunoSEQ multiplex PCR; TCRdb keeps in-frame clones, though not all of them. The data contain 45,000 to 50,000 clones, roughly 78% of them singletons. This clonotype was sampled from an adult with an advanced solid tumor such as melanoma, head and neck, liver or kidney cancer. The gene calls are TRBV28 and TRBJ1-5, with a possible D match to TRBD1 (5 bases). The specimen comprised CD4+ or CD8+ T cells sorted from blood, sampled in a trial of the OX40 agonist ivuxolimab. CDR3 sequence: CASTLAGKQPQHF. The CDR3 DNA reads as TGTGCCAGTACCCTAGCAGGGAAACAGCCCCAGCATTTT.